This T cell receptor (beta chain) stems from a study of blood T cell repertoires in COVID-19. In the source study's methods: Reference gene primer amplification in the assay estimated nucleated cell counts. The protocol was immunoSEQ multiplex PCR, while the TCRdb copy is restricted to in-frame clones and leaves out a portion. V and J calls and clone size are those listed in that table; D and trimming were worked out from the DNA. The sample has 200,000 to 250,000 clones, around 84% seen once. Between the trimmed V and J ends, which lost 5 bases and 5 bases, there was a span of 12 bases. The CDR3 consists of 13 residues. CDR1 and CDR2 from the germline V gene are SGHTA and FQGTGA.

This receptor was taken from a woman of 80 years or more with active or convalescent COVID-19. The chain uses TRBV7-3 and TRBJ2-5, with D tentatively TRBD2 (5 bases). Sequenced sample: peripheral blood. In DNA, the CDR3 is TGTGCCAGCAGCCCGCATGGCGGGGAGACCCAGTACTTC. This codes for CASSPHGGETQYF.